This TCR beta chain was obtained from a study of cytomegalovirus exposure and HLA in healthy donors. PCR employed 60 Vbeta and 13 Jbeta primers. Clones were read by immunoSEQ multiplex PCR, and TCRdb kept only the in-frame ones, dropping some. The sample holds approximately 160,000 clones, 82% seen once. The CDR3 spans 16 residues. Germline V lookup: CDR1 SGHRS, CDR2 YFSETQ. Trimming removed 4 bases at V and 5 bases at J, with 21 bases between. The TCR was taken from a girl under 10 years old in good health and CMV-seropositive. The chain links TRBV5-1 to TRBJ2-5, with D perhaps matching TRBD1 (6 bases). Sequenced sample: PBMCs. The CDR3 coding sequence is TGCGCCAGCAGCCGGTGGGGGCAGGGAAGCGACGAGACCCAGTACTTC. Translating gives CASSRWGQGSDETQYF.